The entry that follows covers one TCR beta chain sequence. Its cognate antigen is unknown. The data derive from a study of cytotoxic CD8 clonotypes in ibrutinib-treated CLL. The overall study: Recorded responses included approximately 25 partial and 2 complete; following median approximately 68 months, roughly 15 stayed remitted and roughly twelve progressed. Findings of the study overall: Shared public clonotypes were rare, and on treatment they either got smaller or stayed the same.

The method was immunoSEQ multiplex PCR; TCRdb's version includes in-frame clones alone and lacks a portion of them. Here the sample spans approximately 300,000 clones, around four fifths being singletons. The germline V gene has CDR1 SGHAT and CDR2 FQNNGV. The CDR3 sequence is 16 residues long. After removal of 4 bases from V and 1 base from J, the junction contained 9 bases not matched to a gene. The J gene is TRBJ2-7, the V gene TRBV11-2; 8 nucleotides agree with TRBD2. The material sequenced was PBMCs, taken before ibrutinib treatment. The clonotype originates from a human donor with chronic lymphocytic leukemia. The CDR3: CASSSITGGKSYEQYF. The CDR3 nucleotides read TGTGCCAGCAGCTCCATCACGGGAGGGAAATCCTACGAGCAGTACTTC.